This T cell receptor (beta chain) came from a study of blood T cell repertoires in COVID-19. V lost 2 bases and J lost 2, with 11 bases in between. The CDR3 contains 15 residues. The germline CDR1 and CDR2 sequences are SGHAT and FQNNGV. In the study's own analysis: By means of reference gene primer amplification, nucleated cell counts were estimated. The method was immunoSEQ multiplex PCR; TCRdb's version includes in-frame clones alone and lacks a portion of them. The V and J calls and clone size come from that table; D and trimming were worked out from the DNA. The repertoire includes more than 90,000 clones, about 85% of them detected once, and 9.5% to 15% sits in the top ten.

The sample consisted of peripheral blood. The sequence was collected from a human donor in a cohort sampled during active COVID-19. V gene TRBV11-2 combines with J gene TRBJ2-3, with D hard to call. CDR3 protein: CASSLQATHTDTQYF. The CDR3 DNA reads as TGTGCCAGCAGCTTACAGGCTACCCACACAGATACGCAGTATTTT.